This passage covers 23 T cell receptor beta chains from one sample sequenced in a study of regulatory T cells in long-lasting Graves disease (dated by TCRdb to about 2021). The library was generated by multiplex PCR. Sequencing was performed on an Illumina HiSeq 4000. To build TCR beta libraries, CDR3 regions were amplified by Arm-PCR using iRepertoire HTBI primers. TCRdb's own reprocessing of the public reads used fastp at Q25 and MiXCR and kept productive beta chains. Here each entry gathers all rows of one CDR3 protein and keeps the most common genes and DNA. The sample table contains roughly 500,000 distinct CDR3 sequences; only one count was recorded for approximately 23% of them. The top ten hold under 15% of the sample. Reading the label with the study, this specimen's time point is: persistent/refractory GD, antithyroid drugs over 5 years with positive TRAb. For both TCR sequencing and RNA sequencing, RNA was extracted from PBMCs in TRIzol.

The sequencing used peripheral blood mononuclear cells (PBMCs), collected when the disease was refractory, from a patient treated with antithyroid drugs. The receptor source for this set is a female donor with Graves disease.

This chain links TRBV4-1 with TRBJ2-5; 7 positions match TRBD1. Germline CDR1 reads MGHRA; CDR2 reads YSYEKL. The J segment lost 4 bases and the V segment lost 4 bases, leaving 6 bases of the junction unmatched. The CDR3 totals 14 residues. In DNA, the CDR3 is TGCGCCAGCAGCCCTACACAGGGGCCAGAGACCCAGTACTTC. It specifies CASSPTQGPETQYF.

This clonotype has a count of ten or more. This rearrangement joins TRBV10-3 to TRBJ1-2, with no clear D. Germline V CDR1 and CDR2: ENHRY, SYGVKD. The CDR3 spans 13 residues. Trimming stripped 2 bases from V and 5 bases from J, with 9 bases between. CDR3 in amino acids: CAISEVMGYGYTF. In DNA form, the CDR3 reads TGTGCCATCAGTGAGGTGATGGGGTATGGCTACACCTTC.

The chain joins TRBV6-2 or TRBV6-3 to TRBJ2-7; D ambiguous. Germline CDR1 MNHEY, CDR2 SVGEGT. This CDR3 contains 11 residues. Trimming removed 6 bases from V and 5 bases from J, with 8 bases in between. CDR3 amino acids: CASRGGNEQYF. CDR3 nucleotides: TGTGCCAGCAGGGGCGGAAACGAGCAGTACTTC.

This clonotype was seen many times. The chain links TRBV12-3 or TRBV12-4 to TRBJ1-2; 8 bases agree with TRBD1. The CDR3 length is 17 residues. V gave up 5 bases and J gave up 5 bases; unmatched junction bases: 16. The CDR3 DNA follows: TGTGCCAGCAGTCTCGGACAGGGAAGTCACGGGGCTTATGGCTACACCTTC. Encoded protein: CASSLGQGSHGAYGYTF.

This sequence joins TRBV7-9 and TRBJ1-1; TRBD1 is a possible D gene (6 bases). V lost 6 bases, J lost 4 bases, and 15 bases lay in between. Germline loops: CDR1 SEHNR, CDR2 FQNEAQ (reference sequence). This CDR3 is 14 amino acids long. Here the CDR3 reads CASRPRTVPTEAFF. CDR3 nucleotides: TGTGCCAGCAGACCTCGGACAGTGCCCACTGAAGCTTTCTTT.

The V gene is TRBV2, the J gene TRBJ1-3; 7 bases fit TRBD1. CDR3 length equals 14 residues. Germline values: CDR1 SNHLY, CDR2 FYNNEI. V was pared by 4 bases and J by 9 bases, with 9 bases of the junction left unmatched. CDR3 in amino acids: CASSGQGGPTTIYF. The CDR3 DNA is TGTGCCAGCAGTGGACAGGGTGGGCCAACCACCATATATTTT. Together with reference TRBV2 and TRBJ1-3, the CDR3 gives the full variable domain: EPEVTQTPSHQVTQMGQEVILRCVPISNHLYFYWYRQILGQKVEFLVSFYNNEISEKSEIFDDQFSVERPDGSNFTLKIRSTKLEDSAMYFCASSGQGGPTTIYFGEGSWLTVV.

This clonotype came up a few times. V is TRBV9 and J is TRBJ2-2, with D perhaps given as TRBD1 or TRBD2 (5 bases each). The CDR3 runs 15 residues. V dropped 2 bases and J dropped 3 bases, with 11 bases sitting between them. The germline V gene has CDR1 SGDLS and CDR2 YYNGEE. The CDR3 sequence is CASSVGGYDTGELFF. CDR3 nucleotides: TGTGCCAGCAGCGTTGGGGGTTACGACACCGGGGAGCTGTTTTTT.

This clonotype was counted many times. This chain links TRBV28 with TRBJ2-7; perhaps TRBD2 as D (6 bases). The V end was cut by 4 bases, the J end by 2 bases, with 15 bases between. This CDR3 is built from 15 residues. Germline V gene sequence: CDR1 MDHEN, CDR2 SYDVKM. CDR3 region: CASSWTRDSPYEQYF. CDR3 nucleotide sequence: TGTGCCAGCAGTTGGACCCGGGACTCGCCCTACGAGCAGTACTTC.

This clonotype has at least ten counts. J is TRBJ1-2 and V is TRBV28; the D gene is possibly TRBD1 (6 bases). CDR3 length: 15 amino acids. Germline assignment: CDR1 MDHEN and CDR2 SYDVKM. Trimming shortened V by 5 bases and J by 1 base, and 14 bases separated the two germline ends. The CDR3 is CASSPPYRVNYGYTF. DNA for the CDR3: TGTGCCAGCAGTCCTCCCTACAGGGTTAACTATGGCTACACCTTC.

This clonotype has a handful of counts. The V gene is TRBV12-3 or TRBV12-4, the J gene TRBJ1-5; possible D gene TRBD1, 6 bases. CDR3 length: 15 residues. V was shortened by 7 bases and J by 2 bases, with 15 bases between the two germline ends. The CDR3 spells CASNLQGAGNQPQHF. CDR3 DNA: TGTGCCAGCAACTTACAGGGTGCGGGCAATCAGCCCCAGCATTTT.

This rearrangement joins TRBV29-1 to TRBJ1-4; D is unresolved. V was trimmed by 1 base and J by 3 bases, leaving 6 bases between them. The germline CDR1 and CDR2 sequences are SQVTM and ANQGSEA. The CDR3 covers 13 residues. The CDR3 coding sequence is TGCAGCGTTGAAGTCAGAGCTAATGAAAAACTGTTTTTT. It specifies CSVEVRANEKLFF.

This clonotype was seen a handful of times. The gene calls are TRBV20-1 and TRBJ2-3; 8 nucleotides agree with TRBD2. Looked up from germline, CDR1 is DFQATT and CDR2 is SNEGSKA (reference sequence). The CDR3 runs 14 residues. V lost 3 bases and J lost 2; bases outside the gene matches: 4. DNA for the CDR3: TGCAGTGCTAGGCCAGGACTAGCCACAGATACGCAGTATTTT. Its protein is CSARPGLATDTQYF.

The chain recombines TRBV24-1 with TRBJ2-2; TRBD2 matches 9 bases. The germline CDR1 and CDR2 sequences are KGHDR and SFDVKD. Trimming removed 2 bases from V and 5 bases from J; junction bases left unmatched: 5. The CDR3 has 16 amino acids. CDR3 in amino acids: CATSDSGTSFTGELFF. The CDR3 DNA reads TGTGCCACCAGTGATTCAGGGACTAGCTTTACCGGGGAGCTGTTTTTT.

This chain connects TRBV7-2 to TRBJ2-1; D is undetermined. Trimming pared 5 bases from V and 7 bases from J, leaving 21 bases between. Per the germline V gene, CDR1 is SGHTA and CDR2 is FQGNSA. This CDR3 region has 16 residues. For the CDR3, the DNA is TGTGCCAGCAGCCCCTTGGGGATTGGGGTGAATAATGAGCAGTTCTTC. Translating it yields CASSPLGIGVNNEQFF.

This clonotype has a count of ten or more. V is TRBV11-2 and J is TRBJ1-1, with D perhaps matching TRBD1 (6 bases). CDR1 SGHAT and CDR2 FQNNGV come from the germline V gene. Deletions cut 2 bases from V and 1 base from J, with 11 bases between. The CDR3 loop spans 15 amino acids. The CDR3 here is CASSLQPGQNTEAFF. CDR3 nucleotide sequence: TGTGCCAGCAGCTTACAACCGGGACAGAACACTGAAGCTTTCTTT.

This chain uses TRBV7-2 with TRBJ1-1; a possible D gene is TRBD1 (6 bases). Trimming took off 4 bases at V and 4 bases at J, with 19 bases between the two ends. Germline V lookup: CDR1 SGHTA, CDR2 FQGNSA. This CDR3 is 16 amino acids long. CDR3 loop: CASSSSQGSGGTEAFF. The DNA for the CDR3 is TGTGCCAGCAGCTCCTCACAGGGCTCGGGGGGCACTGAAGCTTTCTTT.

V and J are TRBV7-6 and TRBJ1-3, with D hard to call. Trimming left V 4 bases short and J 2 bases short, with 15 bases between. This CDR3 comprises 16 residues. Germline-derived CDR1 and CDR2 are SGHVS and FNYEAQ. The CDR3 region is CASSSPLRETGNTIYF. DNA for the CDR3: TGTGCCAGCAGCTCCCCCCTTAGGGAAACTGGAAACACCATATATTTT.

This clonotype was detected ten times or more. The rearrangement joins TRBV6-5 to TRBJ1-1, with 9 positions matching TRBD1. The CDR3 totals 14 residues. The V and J ends lost 2 bases and 4 bases, in that order; junction bases with no gene match: 2. The germline V gene has CDR1 MNHEY and CDR2 SVGAGI. The CDR3 loop is CASSYGQGSTEAFF. DNA of the CDR3: TGTGCCAGCAGTTACGGACAGGGGAGCACTGAAGCTTTCTTT.

Ten or more counts support this clonotype. The chain carries TRBV27 and TRBJ1-5; a weak D match, TRBD1 (5 bases). CDR3 length: 13 residues. Per germline, CDR1 MNHEY and CDR2 SMNVEV (reference sequence). Trimming cost V 5 bases and J 9 bases, with 14 bases left between them. This CDR3 is CASSIRVRWPQHF. In DNA form, the CDR3 reads TGTGCCAGCAGTATCAGGGTTCGATGGCCCCAGCATTTT.

This clonotype was counted between two and nine times. The genes are TRBV15 and TRBJ1-1; 10 bases align to TRBD1. Germline assignment: CDR1 LNHNV and CDR2 YYDKDF (reference sequence). With 1 base clipped from V and 5 bases from J, the junction kept 4 bases outside the gene matches. This CDR3 is 15 amino acids long. The chain's CDR3 is CATSRGQGAITEAFF. CDR3 DNA sequence: TGTGCCACCAGCAGAGGACAGGGGGCTATAACTGAAGCTTTCTTT.

The V gene is TRBV7-9, the J gene TRBJ2-1; D may be TRBD1 or TRBD2 (6 bases each). Germline values: CDR1 SEHNR, CDR2 FQNEAQ (reference sequence). Trimming removed 1 base from V and 3 bases from J, with 10 bases in between. The CDR3 is 15 residues long. CDR3 sequence (DNA): TGTGCCAGCAGCTTAGTGGGGGGCCTCTACAATGAGCAGTTCTTC. Translating it yields CASSLVGGLYNEQFF.

V usage is TRBV20-1 and J usage is TRBJ2-7; maybe TRBD1 (6 bases). The CDR3 extends over 16 amino acids. Germline lookup yields CDR1 DFQATT and CDR2 SNEGSKA (reference sequence). V shed 6 bases and J shed 5 bases, with 26 bases lying between them. The CDR3 region is CSARRVEGRGSNEQYF. CDR3 DNA sequence: TGCAGTGCACGTCGGGTGGAAGGCAGGGGTTCCAACGAGCAGTACTTC.

Concerning this clonotype itself: As the CDR3 is not closed by the conserved phenylalanine or tryptophan, this likely results from a read error. The chain carries TRBV28 and TRBJ1-1; unclear D gene. The V gene lost 6 bases and the J gene lost 6 bases, with 11 bases spanning the gap. Germline V gene sequence: CDR1 MDHEN, CDR2 SYDVKM. This CDR3 has 12 amino acids. The chain's CDR3 is CASSSGGAEAFL. Written as DNA, the CDR3 is TGTGCCAGCAGCTCCGGTGGGGCTGAAGCTTTCCTT.